The present T cell receptor beta chain was sequenced within a study of T cells in localized non-small cell lung cancer (dated by TCRdb to about 2020). For the wider study: The study examined T cell repertoires in roughly 240 patients with early-stage NSCLC and compared tumors with uninvolved tumor-adjacent lungs. The cohort consisted of 200 to 250 treatment-naive NSCLC patients whose localized lung tumors had been resected. A mean age of approximately 66 years was recorded for the NSCLC patients, of whom around 140 were male and around 100 were female. Results and caveats for the whole study, not just this receptor: The highest T cell clonality was observed in uninvolved tumor-adjacent lung, where clonality exceeded that of tumor, suggesting that antigenic responses were more focused in uninvolved tumor-adjacent lung. A median of around 57 of the top 100 tumor clones turned up in the paired uninvolved adjacent lung, and roughly 28 of those clones also ranked among the top 100 of that same adjacent lung. Because the study design was exploratory, TCR variables were selected using unadjusted p-values without false-discovery rate correction. Because multi-region sequencing of the tumors was not done, intratumor heterogeneity could not be ruled out. Higher blood T cell density associated with longer overall survival, while higher adjacent-lung clonality associated with shorter survival.

Looking up the germline V gene (reference sequence) yields CDR1 SSHAT and CDR2 FNYEAQ. From the cysteine up to the phenylalanine, the CDR3 has a length of 13 residues. The DNA shown is the 39-base CDR3, in frame from base 1. At diagnosis, peripheral blood, uninvolved tumor-adjacent lung and tumor were collected and stored as a combination of fresh-frozen and FFPE material. Blood samples were analyzed as peripheral blood mononuclear cells for TCR repertoire profiling. As regards this clone: Its cognate antigen has yet to be identified. Mismatch with germline at one junction end may stem from a read error.

TCR beta CDR3 regions were sequenced from DNA using the immunoSEQ Assay. In the source study's methods: T cell density was computed as TCR beta template counts normalized to usable DNA estimated by amplifying housekeeping genes. The preseqR package was used to estimate richness by extrapolating to 400,000 templates for PBMC samples and to 120,000 templates for tissue samples. Clonality was taken to be one minus Pielou's evenness. Tissue-enriched TCRs were identified through differential abundance testing performed on productive amino-acid clonotypes, with a minimum total count of 5 and an alpha of 0.1. The Jaccard Index and the Morisita Overlap Index were used to quantify repertoire overlap between compartments. GLIPH grouped TCR beta CDR3s together with public tetramer-defined viral CDR3s, and a viral motif had to include at least three viral sequences and also show V-gene enrichment. The table was pulled from immuneACCESS by TCRdb, which kept in-frame rearrangements only. Such tables lose some clones; where checked, under half of the loss comes from unresolved V genes, and the rest has no known cause. D and trimming come from the DNA, and the V and J calls and clone size come from that table. The sample includes over 20,000 clones, with roughly 90% observed a single time. 4% to 4.5% of the sample is in the top ten clones.

This sequence originates from an older female donor with stage II squamous cell lung carcinoma. Source: peripheral blood, taken before any cancer treatment. Recombination joined TRBV7-7 with TRBJ2-7; the D gene is unclear. The CDR3 sequence is CASSLEATYEQYF. The nucleotide sequence is TGTGCTAGCAGCTTAGAAGCTACTTACGAGCAGTACTTC.